This TCR beta chain came from a study of OX40 agonist ivuxolimab in advanced cancers. Comment on this clone: Its cognate antigen is unknown.

Here immunoSEQ multiplex PCR was the method, and the copy in TCRdb shows in-frame clones only, minus some. The sample holds 70,000 or so clones, roughly 85% seen once. V was clipped by 5 bases and J by 6 bases; unmatched bases: 9. Germline-derived CDR1 and CDR2 are SGHTA and FQGNSA. The CDR3 loop spans 14 amino acids. Findings and limits, study-wide: The average count of expanded clones was higher among CD8+ T cells than among CD4+. A proportion of nonresponders additionally exhibited low normalized T-cell clonal expansion.

This chain connects TRBV7-2 to TRBJ1-1, with 7 positions matching TRBD1. Specimen: CD4+ or CD8+ T cells sorted from blood, collected in a trial of the OX40 agonist ivuxolimab. The TCR originated in an adult with an advanced solid tumor such as melanoma, head and neck, liver or kidney cancer. The CDR3 here is CASSANRGGAEAFF. The CDR3 nucleotides are TGTGCCAGCAGCGCCAACAGGGGAGGTGCTGAAGCTTTCTTT.